The following is a T cell receptor beta chain sequence with its context. The antigen is unknown. The table came from immunoSEQ multiplex PCR; TCRdb's copy has only in-frame clones and leaves some out. The sample shows around 130,000 clones, about 93% of them seen only once. CDR1 is LNHNV, CDR2 YYDKDF, per germline (reference sequence). The CDR3 is 12 amino acids. The ends were cut back, 1 base at V and 8 bases at J, with 5 bases in the middle. This entry is derived from a study of T cell responses to AZD1222 COVID-19 vaccine. Study at large: Pooled together were second doses at about 4 or about 12 weeks.

Points from the study as a whole: Seropositive AZD1222 recipients at baseline numbered only five to seven. Regions 160-218 and 743-854 dominated among vaccine-associated CD4 TCRs spanning spike. Donors were largely white British and mainly female; clonal diversity was possibly underestimated.

Sequenced here: peripheral blood, sampled on day 0 of AZD1222 vaccination. The TCR comes from an adult in good health. The J gene is TRBJ1-4, the V gene TRBV15; no clear D gene. The CDR3 protein is CATSRVREKLFF. The CDR3 DNA is TGTGCCACCAGCAGAGTAAGAGAAAAACTGTTTTTT.